Each of the 10 T cell receptor beta chains below was sequenced from the same sample in a study of blood T cell repertoires in COVID-19 (TCRdb year 2020). Library method: the immunoSEQ multiplex PCR assay. In its TCRdb copy, this immuneACCESS table keeps in-frame sequences only and misses some clones. Where compared with another copy, unresolved V genes explain less than half of these, and the others have no known cause. The sample table holds a few hundred thousand clones, of which 87% were seen once. The ten largest make up about 2% of the sample. The sample taken for sequencing was peripheral blood. These receptors were obtained from a man aged 18 to 30 with active or convalescent COVID-19.

The chain couples TRBV5-4 to TRBJ2-5; TRBD2 matches 9 bases. V trimming: 4 bases; J trimming: 4 bases; junction bases outside the gene matches: 14. CDR3 length equals 17 residues. The germline V gene has CDR1 SGHNT and CDR2 YYREEE (reference sequence). CDR3 nucleotides: TGTGCCAGCAGCCCCGGTGTAGCGGGGGCCAGGCCAGAGACCCAGTACTTC. Its translation: CASSPGVAGARPETQYF.

This chain links TRBV28 with TRBJ1-5, with TRBD1 as a possible D gene (6 bases). CDR1 and CDR2 from the germline V gene are MDHEN and SYDVKM. The CDR3 totals 12 residues. Trimming took off 8 bases at V and 7 bases at J, with 12 bases between the two ends. CDR3 sequence reads: CASDWGRQPQHF. CDR3 DNA: TGTGCCAGCGATTGGGGGCGACAGCCCCAGCATTTT.

A word on this clone: The sample carries other DNA sequences with the same CDR3. CDR3 loop: CASRGAEAFF. The CDR3 coding sequence is TGTGCCAGCAGAGGGGCTGAAGCTTTCTTT. The genes are TRBV2 and TRBJ1-1; possibly TRBD1 for D (5 bases). Per the germline V gene, CDR1 is SNHLY and CDR2 is FYNNEI. V dropped 6 bases and J dropped 6 bases, with 5 bases sitting between them. The CDR3 loop spans 10 amino acids.

The chain joins TRBV18 to TRBJ1-1; D may be TRBD1 (5 bases). V was pared by 5 bases and J by 1 base, with 14 bases between. Looked up from germline, CDR1 is KGHSH and CDR2 is LQKENI. This CDR3 has 15 residues. The CDR3 nucleotides read TGTGCCAGCTCATTCAAAGGGGTCCCGAACACTGAAGCTTTCTTT. As protein: CASSFKGVPNTEAFF.

This clone came up once. The chain uses TRBV7-7 and TRBJ2-1, with TRBD1 identical over 9 bases. J was trimmed by 2 bases and V by 4 bases; bases with no gene match: 3. This CDR3 region has 15 residues. Germline CDR1 and CDR2: SSHAT and FNYEAQ (reference sequence). The CDR3 coding sequence is TGTGCCAGCAGCTCGGGGGACAGGGCCTACAATGAGCAGTTCTTC. This translates into CASSSGDRAYNEQFF.

The chain's CDR3 is CASFPGLAIDTEAFF. DNA of the CDR3: TGTGCCAGCTTTCCAGGGTTAGCAATCGACACTGAAGCTTTCTTT. The chain joins TRBV28 to TRBJ1-1; tentative D call: TRBD1 (5 bases). Trimming pared 8 bases from V and 3 bases from J, leaving 19 bases between. The CDR3 sequence is 15 residues long. CDR1 MDHEN and CDR2 SYDVKM come from the germline V gene.

Of note for this clone: The sample has other DNA sequences that encode this CDR3 too. The genes are TRBV3-1 (or the pseudogene TRBV3-2) and TRBJ1-1; D gene ambiguous. Looked up from germline, CDR1 is LGHDT and CDR2 is YNNKEL (reference sequence). V was pared by 0 bases and J by 6 bases, with 8 bases between. There are 13 residues in the CDR3. In DNA, the CDR3 is TGTGCCAGCAGCCAAGATGGCGGATCTGAAGCTTTCTTT. It specifies CASSQDGGSEAFF.

The chain is built from TRBV19 and TRBJ2-7; TRBD1 aligns across 10 bases. Per the germline V gene, CDR1 is LNHDA and CDR2 is SQIVND (reference sequence). V was clipped by 5 bases and J by 2 bases; unmatched bases: 6. This CDR3 region has 15 residues. The CDR3 loop is CASSAPGQGTYEQYF. CDR3 bases: TGTGCCAGTAGTGCCCCGGGACAGGGGACCTACGAGCAGTACTTC. Using reference TRBV19 and TRBJ2-7 for the parts outside the CDR3, the full variable domain is DGGITQSPKYLFRKEGQNVTLSCEQNLNHDAMYWYRQDPGQGLRLIYYSQIVNDFQKGDIAEGYSVSREKKESFPLTVTSAQKNPTAFYLCASSAPGQGTYEQYFGPGTRLTVT.

This clone was counted only a few times. The chain links TRBV6-5 to TRBJ1-3; possible D gene TRBD1, 5 bases. The germline V gene has CDR1 MNHEY and CDR2 SVGAGI. This CDR3 region has 14 residues. V was cut by 7 bases and J by 0 bases, with 10 bases left in between. CDR3: CASTRGGSGNTIYF. The CDR3 DNA reads TGTGCCAGCACCCGCGGGGGCTCTGGAAACACCATATATTTT.

The chain is built from TRBV9 and TRBJ2-2, with TRBD2 identical over 9 bases. The junction had 3 bases not matched to a gene; V was cut back by 1 base and J by 2 bases. The CDR3 spans 16 residues. The germline gives CDR1 SGDLS, CDR2 YYNGEE. The CDR3 DNA sequence: TGTGCCAGCAGCGTAAGACTAGCGGAAAACACCGGGGAGCTGTTTTTT. Its protein is CASSVRLAENTGELFF.